One T cell receptor beta chain is described in this entry. Its antigen is unknown. The investigators reverse transcribed all of the isolated RNA, so they sequenced expressed TCRB transcripts. Assay: immunoSEQ multiplex PCR; the TCRdb copy retains only in-frame clones and omits some. The sample has 85,000 to 110,000 clones, roughly 28% seen once; the top ten hold 0.5% to 0.55%. This CDR3 comprises 14 residues. Per germline, CDR1 MNHEY and CDR2 SMNVEV (reference sequence). The V end was cut by 6 bases, the J end by 0 bases, with 9 bases between. This sample stems from a study of beta chain features in type 1 diabetes. Study-wide results and limits: A moderate, significant TCRB CDR3 shortening appeared in type 1 diabetes across four CD4+ subsets.

The sample taken for sequencing was central memory CD4+ T cells from blood. The chain joins TRBV27 to TRBJ2-1; D gene uncertain. The sequence came from a woman aged 18-29 years with type 1 diabetes. Here the CDR3 reads CASRAVISYNEQFF. The CDR3 nucleotides read TGTGCCAGCAGGGCCGTAATCTCCTACAATGAGCAGTTCTTC.